Presented here are 23 T cell receptor beta chains from one specimen sequenced in a study of glioma-infiltrating T cells after dendritic cell vaccination. Time point in this sample: after dendritic cell vaccination, including at tumor progression/relapse. Measured with immunoSEQ multiplex PCR; TCRdb has only the in-frame clones, and not every one. The table lists roughly 80,000 clones, roughly 87% of them singletons. Material: blood, obtained after dendritic cell vaccination. These receptors came from a human donor with glioblastoma.

V usage is TRBV7-2 and J usage is TRBJ2-1; 12 bases are shared with TRBD2. Germline V gene data show CDR1 as SGHTA and CDR2 as FQGNSA. The trim removed 3 bases at V and 7 bases at J, leaving 4 bases unmatched. This CDR3 is built from 15 residues. DNA for the CDR3: TGTGCCAGCAGCTTTCGGACTAGCGGGGAAAATGAGCAGTTCTTC. Protein product: CASSFRTSGENEQFF. The variable domain in full, with the rest retrieved from reference TRBV7-2 and TRBJ2-1, is GAGVSQSPSNKVTEKGKDVELRCDPISGHTALYWYRQSLGQGLEFLIYFQGNSAPDKSGLPSDRFSAERTGGSVSTLTIQRTQQEDSAVYLCASSFRTSGENEQFFGPGTRLTVL.

The chain combines TRBV29-1 with TRBJ2-5; perhaps TRBD2 as D (7 bases). V gave up 2 bases and J gave up 2 bases, with 12 bases separating them. CDR1 and CDR2 from the germline V gene are SQVTM and ANQGSEA. CDR3 size: 14 residues. DNA for the CDR3: TGCAGCGTTGAACGGGGGGCAAGACAAGAGACCCAGTACTTC. It codes for CSVERGARQETQYF. The whole variable domain, remainder taken from reference TRBV29-1 and TRBJ2-5, is SAVISQKPSRDICQRGTSLTIQCQVDSQVTMMFWYRQQPGQSLTLIATANQGSEATYESGFVIDKFPISRPNLTFSTLTVSNMSPEDSSIYLCSVERGARQETQYFGPGTRLLVL.

This chain connects TRBV5-1 to TRBJ1-4, with a weak D call TRBD1 (6 bases). The CDR3 length is 15 residues. CDR1 and CDR2 from the germline V gene are SGHRS and YFSETQ. Trimming removed 4 bases from V and 8 bases from J, with 18 bases in between. CDR3 region: CASSPADRGAEKLFF. CDR3 bases: TGCGCCAGCAGCCCCGCGGATCGGGGGGCCGAAAAACTGTTTTTT.

The genes are TRBV9 and TRBJ2-5; D is unclear. Germline V gives CDR1 SGDLS, CDR2 YYNGEE. This CDR3 has 13 amino acids. V was trimmed by 1 base and J by 5 bases, leaving 9 bases between them. The CDR3 DNA is TGTGCCAGCAGCGTACACAGTAGGGAGACCCAGTACTTC. Translation: CASSVHSRETQYF.

The chain is built from TRBV5-1 and TRBJ1-2, with 9 bases fitting TRBD1. This CDR3 has 14 residues. The V segment lost 5 bases and the J segment 5 bases; nucleotides outside the gene matches: 7. Germline assignment: CDR1 SGHRS and CDR2 YFSETQ. The CDR3 spells CASSSDRGGYGYTF. The CDR3 DNA follows: TGCGCCAGCAGTTCGGACAGGGGAGGGTATGGCTACACCTTC.

J is TRBJ1-5 and V is TRBV7-2, with TRBD1 identical over 8 bases. The CDR3 loop spans 15 amino acids. Looked up from germline, CDR1 is SGHTA and CDR2 is FQGNSA. The trim removed 1 base at V and 7 bases at J, leaving 6 bases unmatched. The CDR3 nucleotides are TGTGCCAGCAGCTTAGGACAGGGGCTCCTACAGCCCCAGCATTTT. This gives the protein CASSLGQGLLQPQHF.

This clone appeared a single time. The rearrangement links TRBV2 to TRBJ1-5; D is ambiguous. The CDR3 runs 16 residues. The germline CDR1 and CDR2 sequences are SNHLY and FYNNEI. Trimming pared 0 bases from V and 3 bases from J, leaving 12 bases between. The CDR3 DNA is TGTGCCAGCAGTGAAGCAGGGAGGGAATTCAATCAGCCCCAGCATTTT. Residues: CASSEAGREFNQPQHF.

The chain combines TRBV19 with TRBJ1-2, with 9 bases matching TRBD1. With V trimmed by 4 bases and J by 7 bases, 4 bases remained unmatched. CDR1 is LNHDA, CDR2 SQIVND, per germline (reference sequence). The CDR3 loop spans 13 amino acids. The CDR3 is CASSTTGGRGYTF. The CDR3 nucleotides are TGTGCCAGTAGTACGACAGGGGGTCGTGGCTACACCTTC.

V and J are TRBV5-1 and TRBJ2-5; 7 bases agree with TRBD1. The CDR3 runs 14 residues. The V gene's germline CDR1 is SGHRS and CDR2 YFSETQ. V gave up 2 bases and J gave up 5 bases; unmatched junction bases: 6. For the CDR3, the DNA is TGCGCCAGCAGCTTAGAGGGGGCTCGGGAGACCCAGTACTTC. Translation gives CASSLEGARETQYF. The full variable domain, its missing parts supplied by reference TRBV5-1 and TRBJ2-5, is KAGVTQTPRYLIKTRGQQVTLSCSPISGHRSVSWYQQTPGQGLQFLFEYFSETQRNKGNFPGRFSGRQFSNSRSEMNVSTLELGDSALYLCASSLEGARETQYFGPGTRLLVL.

The rearrangement joins TRBV5-4 to TRBJ2-7; 7 nucleotides agree with TRBD2. J lost 0 bases, V lost 3 bases, and 6 bases had no gene match. Germline V CDR1 and CDR2: SGHNT, YYREEE (reference sequence). CDR3 length: 15 amino acids. The CDR3 here is CASSSRTRSSYEQYF. CDR3 nucleotides: TGTGCCAGCAGCTCCCGGACTAGAAGCTCCTACGAGCAGTACTTC.

In the case of this clone: A junction end diverges from the germline sequence, so it may reflect a read error. CDR3 coding DNA: TGCGCCAGCACCTTGACTGGTGAAGAACAGCCCCAGCATTTT. Residues: CASTLTGEEQPQHF. The chain uses TRBV5-1 and TRBJ1-5; D gene uncertain. This CDR3 region has 14 residues. The germline V gene has CDR1 SGHRS and CDR2 YFSETQ.

The rearrangement links TRBV6-5 to TRBJ1-3; D gene unclear. The CDR3 loop spans 15 amino acids. Germline lookup yields CDR1 MNHEY and CDR2 SVGAGI. Trimming removed 1 base at V and 0 bases at J, with 7 bases between. CDR3 amino acids: CASSYFPGSGNTIYF. The CDR3 nucleotides read TGTGCCAGCAGTTACTTCCCGGGCTCTGGAAACACCATATATTTT.

The V call is TRBV10-3, the J call TRBJ1-1, with 8 bases matching TRBD1. CDR3 size: 15 residues. J was trimmed by 1 base and V by 5 bases; bases with no gene match: 6. Germline CDR1 reads ENHRY; CDR2 reads SYGVKD. CDR3 DNA sequence: TGTGCCATCAGTTCAGGGGGCACGAGGAACACTGAAGCTTTCTTT. It is translated as CAISSGGTRNTEAFF.

The chain recombines TRBV7-7 with TRBJ2-5, with TRBD2 matching 10 bases. The CDR3 consists of 15 residues. The germline CDR1 and CDR2 sequences are SSHAT and FNYEAQ (reference sequence). The CDR3 sequence: CASGTGTSVKETQYF. CDR3 DNA: TGTGCTAGCGGCACCGGGACTAGCGTTAAAGAGACCCAGTACTTC.

V gene TRBV5-4 combines with J gene TRBJ1-1, with 10 nucleotides matching TRBD1. Trimming took 4 bases from V and 13 from J; bases not matched to a gene: 16. Germline V gene lookup returns CDR1 SGHNT and CDR2 YYREEE (reference sequence). CDR3 length: 15 amino acids. The DNA of the CDR3 is TGTGCCAGCAGCGAGAGGCCCGGGACAGGGGACTTGGGTTTCTTT. It codes for CASSERPGTGDLGFF.

This chain joins TRBV15 and TRBJ2-2; no reliable D call. V shed 5 bases and J shed 0 bases, with 13 bases lying between them. The germline gives CDR1 LNHNV, CDR2 YYDKDF (reference sequence). CDR3 length: 16 amino acids. DNA for the CDR3: TGTGCCACCAGCGGTGATAGTCTAGCGAACACCGGGGAGCTGTTTTTT. It encodes CATSGDSLANTGELFF.

This clone was seen a single time. The chain links TRBV7-2 to TRBJ1-2; 9 bases align to TRBD1. Germline-derived CDR1 and CDR2 are SGHTA and FQGNSA. V was pared by 9 bases and J by 2 bases, with 4 bases of the junction left unmatched. The CDR3 is 13 residues long. This CDR3 is CARPGQGNYGYTF. In nucleotides, the CDR3 is TGTGCCAGACCGGGACAGGGAAACTATGGCTACACCTTC.

The rearrangement uses TRBV19 and TRBJ1-5; D uncertain. Germline CDR1 and CDR2: LNHDA and SQIVND (reference sequence). The CDR3 runs 15 residues. Trimming cost V 4 bases and J 2 bases, with 12 bases left between them. This chain's CDR3 is CASSRKTGGNQPQHF. In nucleotides, the CDR3 is TGTGCCAGTAGTAGAAAGACCGGGGGCAATCAGCCCCAGCATTTT.

This rearrangement joins TRBV5-1 to TRBJ2-2; D may be TRBD1 (6 bases). V was cut by 0 bases and J by 4 bases, with 16 bases left in between. The CDR3 consists of 17 residues. The V gene's germline CDR1 is SGHRS and CDR2 YFSETQ. The CDR3 protein is CASSLGRGIVGTGELFF. The CDR3 nucleotides are TGCGCCAGCAGCTTGGGCAGGGGAATAGTAGGCACCGGGGAGCTGTTTTTT.

This clone was counted only a few times. The sample carries other DNA sequences with the same CDR3. The genes are TRBV7-2 and TRBJ2-5; the match to TRBD2 covers 8 bases. CDR1 is SGHTA, CDR2 FQGNSA, per germline. With V trimmed by 1 base and J by 2 bases, 3 bases remained unmatched. The CDR3 sequence is 15 residues long. CDR3 protein: CASSLEAGEQETQYF. DNA of the CDR3: TGTGCCAGCAGCTTAGAAGCGGGAGAGCAAGAGACCCAGTACTTC.

This clone appeared once. This chain uses TRBV5-4 with TRBJ2-1; TRBD2 agrees at 9 bases. J lost 1 base, V lost 3 bases, and 5 bases had no gene match. Germline lookup yields CDR1 SGHNT and CDR2 YYREEE (reference sequence). The CDR3 runs 16 residues. In nucleotides, the CDR3 is TGTGCCAGCAGCTGGGGGAGCGGGAGGTCCTACAATGAGCAGTTCTTC. This sequence encodes CASSWGSGRSYNEQFF.

This clone was counted between two and nine times. The rearrangement joins TRBV7-9 to TRBJ1-1, with D hard to call. Germline V gene lookup returns CDR1 SEHNR and CDR2 FQNEAQ (reference sequence). This CDR3 is 12 amino acids long. V was trimmed by 1 base and J by 7 bases, leaving 7 bases between them. The CDR3 loop is CASSLVEFEAFF. The CDR3, as DNA: TGTGCCAGCAGCTTAGTGGAGTTTGAAGCTTTCTTT.

The rearrangement links TRBV27 to TRBJ1-1, with TRBD1 identical over 10 bases. Losses at the gene ends were 3 bases for V and 5 bases for J; bases not matched to a gene: 12. Germline lookup yields CDR1 MNHEY and CDR2 SMNVEV (reference sequence). This CDR3 contains 17 residues. The CDR3 loop is CASSFLGTGDPGTEAFF. The CDR3 nucleotides are TGTGCCAGCAGTTTCTTAGGGACAGGGGATCCGGGGACTGAAGCTTTCTTT.